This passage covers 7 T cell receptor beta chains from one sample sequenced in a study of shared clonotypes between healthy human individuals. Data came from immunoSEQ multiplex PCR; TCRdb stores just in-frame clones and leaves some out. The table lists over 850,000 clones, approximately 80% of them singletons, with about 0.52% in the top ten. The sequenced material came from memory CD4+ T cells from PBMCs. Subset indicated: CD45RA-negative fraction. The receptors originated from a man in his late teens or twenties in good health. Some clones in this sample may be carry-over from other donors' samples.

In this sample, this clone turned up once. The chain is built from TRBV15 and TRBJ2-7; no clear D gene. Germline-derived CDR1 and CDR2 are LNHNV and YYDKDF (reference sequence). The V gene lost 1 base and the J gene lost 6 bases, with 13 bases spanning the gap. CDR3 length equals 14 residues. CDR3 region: CATSRGGAMGEQYF. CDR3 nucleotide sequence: TGTGCCACCAGCAGAGGTGGAGCGATGGGCGAGCAGTACTTC.

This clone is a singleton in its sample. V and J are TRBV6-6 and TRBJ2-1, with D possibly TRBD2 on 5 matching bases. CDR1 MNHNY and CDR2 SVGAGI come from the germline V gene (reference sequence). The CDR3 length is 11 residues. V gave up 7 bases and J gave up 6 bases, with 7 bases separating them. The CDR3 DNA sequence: TGTGCCAGCACCCGGGGCAATGAGCAGTTCTTC. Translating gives CASTRGNEQFF.

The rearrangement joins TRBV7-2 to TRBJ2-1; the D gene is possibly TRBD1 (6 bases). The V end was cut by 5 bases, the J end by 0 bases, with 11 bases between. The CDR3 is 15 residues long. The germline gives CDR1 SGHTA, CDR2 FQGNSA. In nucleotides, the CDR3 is TGTGCCAGCAGCATGACAGGAGCCTCCTACAATGAGCAGTTCTTC. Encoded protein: CASSMTGASYNEQFF.

This CDR3 reads CASSESRGTDTQYF. DNA of the CDR3: TGCGCCAGCAGTGAGTCGCGGGGCACAGATACGCAGTATTTT. The chain carries TRBV5-1 and TRBJ2-3; a weak D match, TRBD2 (5 bases). This CDR3 is 14 amino acids long. Trimming took 5 bases from V and 1 from J, leaving 11 bases between them. CDR1 is SGHRS, CDR2 YFSETQ, per germline.

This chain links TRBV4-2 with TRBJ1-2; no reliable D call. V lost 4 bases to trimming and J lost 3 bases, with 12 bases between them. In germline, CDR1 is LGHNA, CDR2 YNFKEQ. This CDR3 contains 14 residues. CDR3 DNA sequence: TGTGCCAGCAGCCCTTCGGACGGGGACTATGGCTACACCTTC. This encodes CASSPSDGDYGYTF.

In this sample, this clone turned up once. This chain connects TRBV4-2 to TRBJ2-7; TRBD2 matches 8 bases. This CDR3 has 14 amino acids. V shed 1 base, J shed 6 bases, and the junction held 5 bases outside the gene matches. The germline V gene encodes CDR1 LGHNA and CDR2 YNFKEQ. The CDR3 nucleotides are TGTGCCAGCAGCCAAGTGGGACTAGTATCCGAGCAGTACTTC. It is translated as CASSQVGLVSEQYF.

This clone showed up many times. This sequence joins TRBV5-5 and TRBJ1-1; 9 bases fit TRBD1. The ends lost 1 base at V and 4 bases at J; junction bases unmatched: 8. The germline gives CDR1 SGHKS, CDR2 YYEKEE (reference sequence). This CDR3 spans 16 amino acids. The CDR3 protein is CASSLSPGQGFTEAFF. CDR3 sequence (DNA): TGTGCCAGCAGCTTGTCGCCGGGACAGGGATTCACTGAAGCTTTCTTT.